These 15 T cell receptor beta chains were sequenced from one sample in a study of cytomegalovirus exposure and HLA in healthy donors (dated by TCRdb to about 2017). Library preparation used the immunoSEQ multiplex PCR assay. For the multiplex PCR, a mixture combining 60 forward primers for TCR Vbeta segments and 13 reverse primers for TCR Jbeta segments was used. TCRdb obtained this table from immuneACCESS and retained in-frame rearrangements with V and J assigned. These tables miss some clones; where compared with another copy, unresolved V genes account for less than half of the shortfall, and the remainder is unexplained. Within this sample are approximately 150,000 clones, with 82% of them counted one time only. The top ten constitute more than 2.5% of the sample. Sequencing was performed on PBMCs. The receptors shown here come from a man between 18 and 35 years old in good health and CMV-seropositive.

This chain links TRBV27 with TRBJ2-2; 13 bases match TRBD2. CDR3 size: 16 residues. Trimming took 5 bases from V and 6 from J; bases not matched to a gene: 6. Per the germline V gene, CDR1 is MNHEY and CDR2 is SMNVEV (reference sequence). The CDR3 region has the DNA TGTGCCAGCAGTCCCGGGACTAGCGGGGCGGCCGGGGAGCTGTTTTTT. It codes for CASSPGTSGAAGELFF.

This rearrangement joins TRBV11-2 to TRBJ2-1, with a weak D call TRBD2 (5 bases). There are 14 residues in the CDR3. Germline V gives CDR1 SGHAT, CDR2 FQNNGV. Deletions cut 0 bases from V and 7 bases from J, with 10 bases between. DNA for the CDR3: TGTGCCAGCAGCTTAGAGGTCACGGGGAATGAGCAGTTCTTC. This gives the protein CASSLEVTGNEQFF.

The chain joins TRBV2 to TRBJ2-5; perhaps TRBD1 as D (6 bases). There are 13 residues in the CDR3. V was clipped by 7 bases and J by 1 base, with 10 bases between them. Germline values: CDR1 SNHLY, CDR2 FYNNEI. For the CDR3, the DNA is TGTGCCAGCAACCTAGGGGGCCAAGAGACCCAGTACTTC. This translates into CASNLGGQETQYF.

The V call is TRBV15, the J call TRBJ1-5; D is unclear. The CDR3 covers 14 residues. From germline, CDR1 is LNHNV and CDR2 YYDKDF (reference sequence). The V and J ends lost 0 bases and 4 bases respectively, with 7 bases between them. This CDR3 reads CATSRDKTNQPQHF. In DNA form, the CDR3 reads TGTGCCACCAGCAGAGATAAGACTAATCAGCCCCAGCATTTT.

V is TRBV20-1 and J is TRBJ2-7; D gene unclear. The V end lost 7 bases, the J end lost 9 bases, and 7 bases lay between the germline ends. Germline V gene sequence: CDR1 DFQATT, CDR2 SNEGSKA (reference sequence). The CDR3 contains 8 residues. The CDR3 bases are TGCAGTGGAGGCGCGCAGTACTTC. Amino acid sequence: CSGGAQYF.

This chain connects TRBV11-2 to TRBJ2-3; D is perhaps TRBD2 (6 bases). The V end lost 5 bases, the J end lost 5 bases, and 17 bases lay between the germline ends. The CDR3 is 15 residues long. CDR1 is SGHAT and CDR2 is FQNNGV in the germline V gene. CDR3 bases: TGTGCCAGCAGCCCAATCCGGGAGAGGGTAGATACGCAGTATTTT. Encoded protein: CASSPIRERVDTQYF.

The CDR3 sequence: CACQQSEQFF. CDR3 sequence (DNA): TGTGCCTGCCAACAGAGCGAGCAGTTCTTC. The rearrangement links TRBV30 to TRBJ2-1; D unclear. The germline V and J ends were trimmed by 6 bases and 10 bases, with 10 bases remaining between them. The CDR3 spans 10 residues. The germline gives CDR1 GTSNPN, CDR2 SVGIG (reference sequence).

This clone appeared a single time. Different DNA sequences within this sample yield the same CDR3. V is TRBV28 and J is TRBJ2-7, with D unresolved. Germline V CDR1 and CDR2: MDHEN, SYDVKM. The V end lost 4 bases, the J end lost 1 base, and 5 bases lay between the germline ends. The CDR3 loop spans 12 amino acids. CDR3 region: CASSSPSYEQYF. The CDR3 DNA is TGTGCCAGCAGTTCCCCATCCTACGAGCAGTACTTC.

The chain uses TRBV19 and TRBJ1-5; D uncertain. This CDR3 spans 14 amino acids. From germline, CDR1 is LNHDA and CDR2 SQIVND (reference sequence). The V end lost 7 bases, the J end lost 0 bases, and 10 bases lay between the germline ends. CDR3 loop: CASTLRDSNQPQHF. The CDR3, as DNA: TGTGCCAGTACTCTCCGGGATAGCAATCAGCCCCAGCATTTT.

V gene TRBV6-5 combines with J gene TRBJ2-7; 7 positions agree with TRBD1. CDR1 is MNHEY, CDR2 SVGAGI, per germline. V lost 6 bases and J lost 6; bases outside the gene matches: 8. The length of the CDR3 is 13 residues. The CDR3 sequence is CASSNDRVGEQYF. The DNA of the CDR3 is TGTGCCAGCAGCAACGACAGGGTCGGCGAGCAGTACTTC.

This chain joins TRBV7-9 and TRBJ2-7, with D possibly matching TRBD2 (6 bases). The CDR3 runs to 15 residues. V lost 3 bases and J 0 bases, leaving 12 bases between the germline ends. CDR1 SEHNR and CDR2 FQNEAQ come from the germline V gene (reference sequence). CDR3 sequence reads: CASSFGTESSYEQYF. The CDR3 DNA follows: TGTGCCAGCAGCTTCGGGACTGAGAGCTCCTACGAGCAGTACTTC.

The V call is TRBV4-2, the J call TRBJ2-5, with a possible D match to TRBD1 (6 bases). The CDR3 is 16 residues long. V was shortened by 0 bases and J by 4 bases, with 15 bases between the two germline ends. Germline loops: CDR1 LGHNA, CDR2 YNFKEQ. The CDR3 bases are TGTGCCAGCAGCCAAGAAAGGCGTCAGGGGCGAGAGACCCAGTACTTC. Protein: CASSQERRQGRETQYF.

This chain uses TRBV19 with TRBJ1-2; D possibly corresponds to TRBD1 (6 bases). The CDR3 loop spans 13 amino acids. CDR1 is LNHDA and CDR2 is SQIVND in the germline V gene (reference sequence). V was trimmed by 2 bases and J by 2 bases, leaving 6 bases between them. CDR3 region: CASSITGNYGYTF. For the CDR3, the DNA is TGTGCCAGTAGTATAACAGGGAACTATGGCTACACCTTC.

The gene calls are TRBV5-6 and TRBJ2-5; perhaps TRBD1 as D (6 bases). The J call may not be correct, given that the DNA end is closer to TRBJ2-7. CDR3 length: 12 residues. Germline V gene sequence: CDR1 SGHDT, CDR2 YYEEEE. CDR3 in DNA: TGTGCCAGCAGCCGAGGGGGCTACGAGCAGTACTTC. Amino acid sequence: CASSRGGYEQYF.

The table lists this clone with a count of one. The V gene is TRBV30, the J gene TRBJ2-7; D is possibly TRBD1 (6 bases). The CDR3 contains 15 residues. The V end was cut by 5 bases, the J end by 0 bases, with 17 bases between. Germline values: CDR1 GTSNPN, CDR2 SVGIG (reference sequence). The CDR3 sequence is CAWGRTTGTSYEQYF. The CDR3 region has the DNA TGTGCCTGGGGTAGGACGACAGGAACCTCCTACGAGCAGTACTTC.